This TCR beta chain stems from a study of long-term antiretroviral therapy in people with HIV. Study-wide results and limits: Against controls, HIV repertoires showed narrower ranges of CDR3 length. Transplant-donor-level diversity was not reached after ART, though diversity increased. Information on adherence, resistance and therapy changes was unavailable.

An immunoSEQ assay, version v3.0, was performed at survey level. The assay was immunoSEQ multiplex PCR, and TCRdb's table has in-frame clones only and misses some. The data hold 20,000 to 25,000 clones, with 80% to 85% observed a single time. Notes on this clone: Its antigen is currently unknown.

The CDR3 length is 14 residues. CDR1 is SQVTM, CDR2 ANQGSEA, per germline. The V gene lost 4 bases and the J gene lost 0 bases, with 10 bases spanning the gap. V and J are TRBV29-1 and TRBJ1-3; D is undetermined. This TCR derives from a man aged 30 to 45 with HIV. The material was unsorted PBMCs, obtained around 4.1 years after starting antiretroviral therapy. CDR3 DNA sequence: TGCAGCGTTGTAATGGCTGGCTCTGGAAACACCATATATTTT. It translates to CSVVMAGSGNTIYF.